A single sample is the source of the 28 T cell receptor beta chains below, sequenced in a study of blood T cell repertoires in COVID-19. Profiling relied on immunoSEQ multiplex PCR, and the TCRdb table lists in-frame clones only, not all of them. The table has fewer than 150,000 clones, around 89% seen once. What was sequenced was peripheral blood. Source of these receptors: a woman aged 55-69 years with COVID-19, enrolled during active disease.

CDR3 in DNA: TGTGCCAGCAGCTTGGTTGGGGGCGACGCCTACGAGCAGTACTTC. It yields the protein CASSLVGGDAYEQYF. The chain uses TRBV5-5 and TRBJ2-7; possibly TRBD1 for D (6 bases). Germline assignment: CDR1 SGHKS and CDR2 YYEKEE (reference sequence). V lost 0 bases to trimming and J lost 2 bases, with 12 bases between them. This CDR3 region has 15 residues.

This chain uses TRBV5-6 with TRBJ1-2, with unresolved D. This CDR3 contains 15 residues. Looked up from germline, CDR1 is SGHDT and CDR2 is YYEEEE. V lost 1 base and J lost 1, with 11 bases in between. The chain's CDR3 is CASSLMAADNYGYTF. DNA for the CDR3: TGTGCCAGCAGCTTGATGGCGGCAGATAACTATGGCTACACCTTC.

This sequence joins TRBV6-5 and TRBJ1-2; D is perhaps TRBD1 (5 bases). Germline CDR1 reads MNHEY; CDR2 reads SVGAGI. V lost 5 bases and J 3 bases, leaving 7 bases between the germline ends. CDR3 size: 12 residues. CDR3 DNA: TGTGCCAGCAGTACAGGAGACTATGGCTACACCTTC. Its protein product is CASSTGDYGYTF.

J is TRBJ1-2 and V is TRBV5-5, with no clear D. Trimming took off 0 bases at V and 4 bases at J, with 7 bases between the two ends. Germline loops: CDR1 SGHKS, CDR2 YYEKEE (reference sequence). The CDR3 totals 13 residues. The CDR3 protein is CASSLGGSYGYTF. The CDR3 bases are TGTGCCAGCAGCTTGGGAGGATCCTATGGCTACACCTTC.

This clone occurred once. J is TRBJ2-5 and V is TRBV2; 7 positions agree with TRBD1. Per the germline V gene, CDR1 is SNHLY and CDR2 is FYNNEI. CDR3 length: 14 residues. V lost 3 bases, J lost 1 base, and 2 bases stayed unmatched. CDR3 DNA sequence: TGTGCCAGCAGTGAGGGACAGAGCCAAGAGACCCAGTACTTC. This sequence encodes CASSEGQSQETQYF.

This clone has a single count. The rearrangement uses TRBV6-5 and TRBJ1-2; 8 bases fit TRBD1. Germline assignment: CDR1 MNHEY and CDR2 SVGAGI. Trimming cost V 6 bases and J 6 bases; bases outside gene matches: 6. The CDR3 covers 13 residues. CDR3 in amino acids: CASRLDRGDGYTF. CDR3 sequence (DNA): TGTGCCAGCAGACTTGACAGGGGAGATGGCTACACCTTC.

The V call is TRBV7-2, the J call TRBJ2-1, with 9 bases that match TRBD2. Germline values: CDR1 SGHTA, CDR2 FQGNSA. Unmatched junction bases numbered 5, after V lost 2 bases and J lost 0 bases. This CDR3 has 17 amino acids. The CDR3 loop reads CASSLPSGVTSYNEQFF. DNA of the CDR3: TGTGCCAGCAGCTTACCTAGCGGGGTGACCTCCTACAATGAGCAGTTCTTC. Looking up the rest from reference TRBV7-2 and TRBJ2-1 gives the full variable domain: GAGVSQSPSNKVTEKGKDVELRCDPISGHTALYWYRQSLGQGLEFLIYFQGNSAPDKSGLPSDRFSAERTGGSVSTLTIQRTQQEDSAVYLCASSLPSGVTSYNEQFFGPGTRLTVL.

The chain links TRBV2 to TRBJ2-5; 8 bases fit TRBD1. V dropped 6 bases and J dropped 1; count of bases not matched to a gene: 4. Germline V CDR1 and CDR2: SNHLY, FYNNEI. The CDR3 extends over 14 amino acids. The CDR3 region is CASRTGQGQETQYF. The CDR3 nucleotides read TGTGCCAGCAGGACAGGACAGGGCCAAGAGACCCAGTACTTC.

Points on this clone: A junction end diverges from the germline sequence, so it may reflect a read error. The chain links TRBV5-4 to TRBJ2-7; tentatively, D is TRBD2 (7 bases). The germline V gene encodes CDR1 SGHNT and CDR2 YYREEE (reference sequence). CDR3 length: 16 residues. The CDR3 here is CARSWGGRGRAHEQYF. In DNA form, the CDR3 reads TGTGCCCGCAGCTGGGGGGGGCGGGGCAGGGCCCACGAGCAGTACTTC. The full variable domain, rest sourced from reference TRBV5-4 and TRBJ2-7, is ETGVTQSPTHLIKTRGQQVTLRCSSQSGHNTVSWYQQALGQGPQFIFQYYREEENGRGNFPPRFSGLQFPNYSSELNVNALELDDSALYLCARSWGGRGRAHEQYFGPGTRLTVT.

This clone was recorded once. The chain carries TRBV11-3 and TRBJ2-7; tentative D call: TRBD2 (5 bases). The CDR3 has 15 amino acids. The germline gives CDR1 SGHNT, CDR2 YENEEA. Trimming removed 3 bases at V and 4 bases at J, with 16 bases between. The CDR3 nucleotides are TGTGCCAGCAGCTTGGCCTTTGGAGGTCTTTACGAGCAGTACTTC. It codes for CASSLAFGGLYEQYF. Together with reference TRBV11-3 and TRBJ2-7, the CDR3 gives the full variable domain: EAGVVQSPRYKIIEKKQPVAFWCNPISGHNTLYWYLQNLGQGPELLIRYENEEAVDDSQLPKDRFSAERLKGVDSTLKIQPAELGDSAVYLCASSLAFGGLYEQYFGPGTRLTVT.

The chain carries TRBV5-1 and TRBJ1-1; the D gene is possibly TRBD1 (6 bases). V lost 4 bases to trimming and J lost 1 base, with 14 bases between them. CDR1 is SGHRS and CDR2 is YFSETQ in the germline V gene. This CDR3 region has 15 residues. CDR3 residues: CASSKIQGRNTEAFF. The DNA for the CDR3 is TGCGCCAGCAGCAAAATACAGGGCCGGAACACTGAAGCTTTCTTT.

The chain joins TRBV10-3 to TRBJ2-7, with TRBD1 matching over 8 bases. The V gene's germline CDR1 is ENHRY and CDR2 SYGVKD. The CDR3 has 12 amino acids. Trimming took 11 bases from V and 5 from J; bases not matched to a gene: 8. The CDR3 sequence is CASRTGSNEQYF. The CDR3 DNA sequence: TGTGCCTCCAGGACAGGGTCCAACGAGCAGTACTTC.

The chain combines TRBV7-2 with TRBJ2-5; the D is unclear. The germline CDR1 and CDR2 sequences are SGHTA and FQGNSA. The CDR3 loop spans 14 amino acids. With 1 base removed from V and 2 bases from J, the gap between germline ends came to 8 bases. The CDR3 region is CASSLVRGQETQYF. CDR3 nucleotide sequence: TGTGCCAGCAGCTTAGTCAGAGGTCAAGAGACCCAGTACTTC.

The chain recombines TRBV7-8 with TRBJ2-7, with 8 nucleotides matching TRBD2. The V gene end was trimmed by 0 bases and the J gene end by 9 bases; junction bases not matched to a gene: 10. The germline V gene has CDR1 SGHVS and CDR2 FQNEAQ. The CDR3 sequence is 15 residues long. Here the CDR3 reads CASSLAAGDPTRQYF. The DNA for the CDR3 is TGTGCCAGCAGCTTAGCAGCGGGGGATCCTACGAGGCAGTACTTC.

The genes are TRBV27 and TRBJ2-7; no clear D. Between the trimmed V and J ends, which lost 6 bases and 6 bases, there was a span of 18 bases. Germline V gene sequence: CDR1 MNHEY, CDR2 SMNVEV (reference sequence). There are 14 residues in the CDR3. The DNA for the CDR3 is TGTGCCAGCAGCCTATCGACGGGTCGTCGCGAGCAGTACTTC. As protein: CASSLSTGRREQYF.

The rearrangement uses TRBV5-6 and TRBJ2-2, with 8 bases that match TRBD1. Germline trimming cut 4 bases from V and 2 bases from J; bases unmatched to any gene: 7. Per germline, CDR1 SGHDT and CDR2 YYEEEE. The CDR3 covers 16 residues. CDR3 DNA: TGTGCCAGCAGCACCAGACAGGGGAGAAACACCGGGGAGCTGTTTTTT. Translated: CASSTRQGRNTGELFF.

The chain recombines TRBV5-1 with TRBJ2-5, with 7 bases lining up with TRBD1. The CDR3 is 14 residues long. Trimming at V came to 5 bases and at J to 2 bases, leaving 6 bases not matched to a gene. Germline CDR1 and CDR2: SGHRS and YFSETQ. The CDR3 region has the DNA TGCGCCAGCAGTCCGGGACAGCCACAAGAGACCCAGTACTTC. It codes for CASSPGQPQETQYF.

This clone was seen just once. The chain carries TRBV5-8 and TRBJ2-2; no definite D call. Germline V gene data show CDR1 as SGHTS and CDR2 as YDEGEE. The CDR3 contains 12 residues. V lost 0 bases to trimming and J lost 5 bases, with 2 bases between them. CDR3 region: CASSLATGELFF. As DNA, the CDR3 is TGTGCCAGCAGCTTGGCTACCGGGGAGCTGTTTTTT.

This chain connects TRBV10-3 to TRBJ1-1; the D is unclear. V lost 10 bases to trimming and J lost 1 base, with 7 bases between them. This CDR3 has 11 amino acids. The germline V gene encodes CDR1 ENHRY and CDR2 SYGVKD. CDR3 region: CASQENTEAFF. In DNA, the CDR3 is TGTGCCAGCCAGGAGAACACTGAAGCTTTCTTT.

This chain uses TRBV2 with TRBJ1-2; 9 bases agree with TRBD1. V shed 6 bases, J shed 7 bases, and the junction held 12 bases outside the gene matches. The CDR3 has 15 amino acids. Per the germline V gene, CDR1 is SNHLY and CDR2 is FYNNEI. For the CDR3, the DNA is TGTGCCAGCAGAATCCGGACAGGGGATATTAGTGGCTACACCTTC. Translating it yields CASRIRTGDISGYTF.

As concerns this clone: Other DNA sequences from this sample encode an identical CDR3 as well. The chain couples TRBV9 to TRBJ1-1; a possible D gene is TRBD1 (5 bases). Trimming removed 1 base at V and 4 bases at J, with 8 bases between. Germline-derived CDR1 and CDR2 are SGDLS and YYNGEE. CDR3 size: 13 residues. The CDR3, as DNA: TGTGCCAGCAGCGTAACAGGTACCACTGAAGCTTTCTTT. Residues: CASSVTGTTEAFF.

The chain couples TRBV6-2 or TRBV6-3 to TRBJ1-5; 8 bases line up with TRBD1. Germline CDR1 reads MNHEY; CDR2 reads SVGEGT. Losses at the gene ends were 5 bases for V and 0 bases for J; bases not matched to a gene: 6. The CDR3 totals 16 residues. The CDR3 protein is CASSPRDRNSNQPQHF. CDR3 coding DNA: TGTGCCAGCAGTCCCCGGGACAGGAATAGCAATCAGCCCCAGCATTTT.

This chain connects TRBV19 to TRBJ2-7, with TRBD2 matching 7 bases. The ends lost 8 bases at V and 0 bases at J; junction bases unmatched: 4. Germline assignment: CDR1 LNHDA and CDR2 SQIVND (reference sequence). This CDR3 contains 13 residues. CDR3 in DNA: TGTGCCAGTGGGGGAGGGAGCTCCTACGAGCAGTACTTC. Protein sequence: CASGGGSSYEQYF. Drawing the rest from reference TRBV19 and TRBJ2-7, the complete variable domain is DGGITQSPKYLFRKEGQNVTLSCEQNLNHDAMYWYRQDPGQGLRLIYYSQIVNDFQKGDIAEGYSVSREKKESFPLTVTSAQKNPTAFYLCASGGGSSYEQYFGPGTRLTVT.

The chain recombines TRBV7-2 with TRBJ2-7; D unresolved. CDR1 is SGHTA, CDR2 FQGNSA, per germline. Trimming left V 5 bases short and J 2 bases short, with 13 bases between. CDR3 length equals 14 residues. The CDR3 sequence: CASSLGRQAYEQYF. The CDR3 coding sequence is TGTGCCAGCAGCCTAGGAAGGCAGGCCTACGAGCAGTACTTC.

The CDR3 reads CASSGTPNEKLFF. In nucleotides, the CDR3 is TGTGCCTCCTCCGGGACACCAAATGAAAAACTGTTTTTT. J is TRBJ1-4 and V is TRBV24-1; TRBD1 might be the D (6 bases). The CDR3 covers 13 residues. From germline, CDR1 is KGHDR and CDR2 SFDVKD. V was pared by 12 bases and J by 5 bases, with 15 bases between.

This chain links TRBV28 with TRBJ2-1, with TRBD2 matching 7 bases. The germline gives CDR1 MDHEN, CDR2 SYDVKM. CDR3 length: 12 amino acids. The ends lost 7 bases at V and 8 bases at J; junction bases unmatched: 5. The CDR3: CASKAGVDEQFF. DNA for the CDR3: TGTGCCAGCAAGGCGGGGGTGGATGAGCAGTTCTTC.

The chain uses TRBV14 and TRBJ2-5, with D maybe TRBD2 (5 bases). V lost 4 bases and J lost 5, with 17 bases in between. CDR1 is SGHDN, CDR2 FVKESK, per germline. The CDR3 is 15 residues long. CDR3 amino acids: CASSPPGLPGETQYF. The CDR3 coding sequence is TGTGCCAGCAGCCCCCCCGGACTCCCGGGGGAGACCCAGTACTTC.

The gene calls are TRBV3-1 (or the pseudogene TRBV3-2) and TRBJ1-1, with D uncertain. The CDR3 contains 16 residues. The germline V gene encodes CDR1 LGHDT and CDR2 YNNKEL (reference sequence). The germline V and J ends were trimmed by 0 bases and 6 bases, with 17 bases remaining between them. CDR3 in DNA: TGTGCCAGCAGCCAAGAGGGGATTTTAGGCGGGCCTGAAGCTTTCTTT. This translates into CASSQEGILGGPEAFF.